This T cell receptor beta chain was sequenced for a study of PD-1 blockade in classical Hodgkin lymphoma. Time point here: cycle 4 day 1 (C4D1), after 5 to 7 weeks of nivolumab. Each of the patients experienced relapse following autologous stem cell transplantation, and their brentuximab vedotin exposure differed. The authors purified CD4+ T cells from thawed PBMCs by magnetic negative selection. A word on this clone: Its specificity is not known.

Trimming cost V 2 bases and J 7 bases; bases outside gene matches: 5. The CDR3 runs 14 residues. Germline V gene sequence: CDR1 SEHNR, CDR2 FQNEAQ (reference sequence). Data came from immunoSEQ multiplex PCR; TCRdb stores just in-frame clones and leaves some out. Among around 30,000 clones listed, approximately 81% were seen once. Study results and limitations: Undefined causes, possibly disease activity or prior therapy, underlie the repertoire differences.

The starting material was CD4+ T cells from blood, obtained before the fourth cycle of nivolumab. The chain combines TRBV7-9 with TRBJ2-1, with 7 bases matching TRBD2. The receptor was derived from a human donor with classical Hodgkin lymphoma. CDR3 coding DNA: TGTGCCAGCAGCTTACCCGCGGGGGAGAATGAGCAGTTCTTC. Amino acid sequence: CASSLPAGENEQFF.